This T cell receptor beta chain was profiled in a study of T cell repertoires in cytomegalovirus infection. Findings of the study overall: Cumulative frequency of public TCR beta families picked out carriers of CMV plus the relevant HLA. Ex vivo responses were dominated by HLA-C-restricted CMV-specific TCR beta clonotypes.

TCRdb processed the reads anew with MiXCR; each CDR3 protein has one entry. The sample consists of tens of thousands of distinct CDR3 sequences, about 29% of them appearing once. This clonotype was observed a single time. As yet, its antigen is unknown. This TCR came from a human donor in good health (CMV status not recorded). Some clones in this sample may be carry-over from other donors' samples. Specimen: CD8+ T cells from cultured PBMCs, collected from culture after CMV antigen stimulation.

The CDR3 loop is CASSSAPDAYEQYF. The CDR3 DNA reads TGTGCCAGCAGCTCGGCCCCGGACGCCTACGAGCAGTACTTC. The gene calls are TRBV11-1 and TRBJ2-7; D ambiguous. The CDR3 extends over 14 amino acids. Germline loops: CDR1 SGHAT, CDR2 FQDESV (reference sequence). V lost 4 bases, J lost 2 bases, and 12 bases lay in between.